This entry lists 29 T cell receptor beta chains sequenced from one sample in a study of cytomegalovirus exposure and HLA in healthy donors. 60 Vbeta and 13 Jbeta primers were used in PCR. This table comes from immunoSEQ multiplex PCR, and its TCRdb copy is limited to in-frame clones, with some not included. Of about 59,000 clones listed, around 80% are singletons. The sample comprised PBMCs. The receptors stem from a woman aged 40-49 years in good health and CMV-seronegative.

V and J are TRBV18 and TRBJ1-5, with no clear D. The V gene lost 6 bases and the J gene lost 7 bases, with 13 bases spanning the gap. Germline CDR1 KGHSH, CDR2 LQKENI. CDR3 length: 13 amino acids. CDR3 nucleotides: TGTGCCAGCTCTCCGACAATTGACCAGCCCCAGCATTTT. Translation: CASSPTIDQPQHF.

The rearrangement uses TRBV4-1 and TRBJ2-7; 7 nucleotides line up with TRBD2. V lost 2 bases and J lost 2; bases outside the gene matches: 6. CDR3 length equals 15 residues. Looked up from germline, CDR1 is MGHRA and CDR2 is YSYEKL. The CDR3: CASSQSTGGPYEQYF. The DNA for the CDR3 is TGCGCCAGCAGCCAAAGCACGGGGGGACCCTACGAGCAGTACTTC.

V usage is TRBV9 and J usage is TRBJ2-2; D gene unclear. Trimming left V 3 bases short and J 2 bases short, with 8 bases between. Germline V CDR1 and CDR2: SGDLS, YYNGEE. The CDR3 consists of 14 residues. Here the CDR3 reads CASSAILNTGELFF. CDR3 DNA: TGTGCCAGCAGCGCCATCCTAAACACCGGGGAGCTGTTTTTT.

The CDR3 loop is CASASGRAYNEQFF. As DNA, the CDR3 is TGTGCCAGTGCTAGCGGGAGAGCGTACAATGAGCAGTTCTTC. The chain is built from TRBV2 and TRBJ2-1; 10 bases are shared with TRBD2. The CDR3 consists of 14 residues. After removal of 9 bases from V and 4 bases from J, the junction contained 6 bases not matched to a gene. Germline V CDR1 and CDR2: SNHLY, FYNNEI.

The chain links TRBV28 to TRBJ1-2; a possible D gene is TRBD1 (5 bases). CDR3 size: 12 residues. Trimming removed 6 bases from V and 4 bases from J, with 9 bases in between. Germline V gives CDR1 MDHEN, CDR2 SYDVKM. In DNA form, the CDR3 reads TGTGCCAGCAGACAGGAACGCTATGGCTACACCTTC. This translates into CASRQERYGYTF.

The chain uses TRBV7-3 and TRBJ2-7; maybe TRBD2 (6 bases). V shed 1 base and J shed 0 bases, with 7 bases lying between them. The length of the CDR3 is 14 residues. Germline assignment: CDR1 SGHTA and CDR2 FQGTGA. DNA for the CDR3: TGTGCCAGCAGCTTAAGTAGCGGCTCCTACGAGCAGTACTTC. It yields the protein CASSLSSGSYEQYF. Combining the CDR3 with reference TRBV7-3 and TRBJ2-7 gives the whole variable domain GAGVSQTPSNKVTEKGKYVELRCDPISGHTALYWYRQSLGQGPEFLIYFQGTGAADDSGLPNDRFFAVRPEGSVSTLKIQRTERGDSAVYLCASSLSSGSYEQYFGPGTRLTVT.

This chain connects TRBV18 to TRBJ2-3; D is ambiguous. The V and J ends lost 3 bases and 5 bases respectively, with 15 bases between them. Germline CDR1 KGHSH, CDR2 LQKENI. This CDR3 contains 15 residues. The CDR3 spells CASSPVPEPGDTQYF. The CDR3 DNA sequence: TGTGCCAGCTCACCGGTTCCGGAACCGGGAGATACGCAGTATTTT. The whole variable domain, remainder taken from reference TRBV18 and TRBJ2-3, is NAGVMQNPRHLVRRRGQEARLRCSPMKGHSHVYWYRQLPEEGLKFMVYLQKENIIDESGMPKERFSAEFPKEGPSILRIQQVVRGDSAAYFCASSPVPEPGDTQYFGPGTRLTVL.

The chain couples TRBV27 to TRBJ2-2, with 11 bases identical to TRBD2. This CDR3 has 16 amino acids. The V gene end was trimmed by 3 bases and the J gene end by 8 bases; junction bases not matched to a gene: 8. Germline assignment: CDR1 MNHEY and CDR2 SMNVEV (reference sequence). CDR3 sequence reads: CASSLKLAGVGGELFF. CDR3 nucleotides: TGTGCCAGCAGTTTGAAACTAGCGGGAGTCGGGGGGGAGCTGTTTTTT.

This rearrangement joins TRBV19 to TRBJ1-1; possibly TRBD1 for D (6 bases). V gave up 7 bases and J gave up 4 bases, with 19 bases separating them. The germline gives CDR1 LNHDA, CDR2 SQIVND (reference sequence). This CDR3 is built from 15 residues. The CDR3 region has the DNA TGTGCCAGTATCGCGCCAGGGGCAGGAGGCACTGAAGCTTTCTTT. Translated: CASIAPGAGGTEAFF. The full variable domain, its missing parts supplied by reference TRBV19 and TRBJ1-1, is DGGITQSPKYLFRKEGQNVTLSCEQNLNHDAMYWYRQDPGQGLRLIYYSQIVNDFQKGDIAEGYSVSREKKESFPLTVTSAQKNPTAFYLCASIAPGAGGTEAFFGQGTRLTVV.

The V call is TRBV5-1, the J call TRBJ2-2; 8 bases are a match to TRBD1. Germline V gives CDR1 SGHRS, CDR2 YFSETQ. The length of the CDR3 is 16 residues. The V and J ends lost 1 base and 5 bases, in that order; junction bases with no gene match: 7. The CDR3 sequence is CASSLLPGGWTGELFF. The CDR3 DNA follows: TGCGCCAGCAGCTTGCTACCAGGGGGCTGGACCGGGGAGCTGTTTTTT.

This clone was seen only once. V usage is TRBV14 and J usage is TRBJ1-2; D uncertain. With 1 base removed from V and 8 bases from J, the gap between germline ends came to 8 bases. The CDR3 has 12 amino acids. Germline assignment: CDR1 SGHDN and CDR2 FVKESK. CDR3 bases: TGTGCCAGCAGCCAAGGGCCCCAGGGCTACACCTTC. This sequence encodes CASSQGPQGYTF.

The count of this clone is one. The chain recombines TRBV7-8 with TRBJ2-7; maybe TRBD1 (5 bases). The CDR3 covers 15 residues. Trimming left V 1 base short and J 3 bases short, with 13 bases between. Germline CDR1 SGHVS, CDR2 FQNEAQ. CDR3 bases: TGTGCCAGCAGCTTAGAGGCAGGGTTGGGCTACGAGCAGTACTTC. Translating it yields CASSLEAGLGYEQYF.

The CDR3 DNA sequence: TGTGCCAGCAGCAGGAGACAGGGGATCAACTACGAGCAGTACTTC. Protein product: CASSRRQGINYEQYF. V gene TRBV7-2 combines with J gene TRBJ2-7; 8 nucleotides line up with TRBD1. This CDR3 contains 15 residues. Germline values: CDR1 SGHTA, CDR2 FQGNSA. V lost 5 bases and J lost 3; bases outside the gene matches: 9.

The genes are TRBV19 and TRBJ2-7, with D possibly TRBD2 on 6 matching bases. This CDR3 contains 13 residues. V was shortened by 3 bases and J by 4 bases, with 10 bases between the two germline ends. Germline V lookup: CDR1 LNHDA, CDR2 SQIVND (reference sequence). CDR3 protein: CASSMAGGYEQYF. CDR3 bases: TGTGCCAGTAGTATGGCCGGAGGGTACGAGCAGTACTTC.

Written as DNA, the CDR3 is TGTGCCACCAGCATGGACAGACAGAGGGGCGAGCAGTACTTC. Encoded protein: CATSMDRQRGEQYF. The chain uses TRBV15 and TRBJ2-7; D might be TRBD1 (6 bases). Germline V gives CDR1 LNHNV, CDR2 YYDKDF (reference sequence). The CDR3 sequence is 14 residues long. Trimming removed 4 bases from V and 6 bases from J, with 16 bases in between.

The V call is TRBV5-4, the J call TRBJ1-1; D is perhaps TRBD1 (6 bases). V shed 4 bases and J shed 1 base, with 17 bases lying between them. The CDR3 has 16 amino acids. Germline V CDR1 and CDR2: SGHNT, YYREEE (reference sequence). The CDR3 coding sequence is TGTGCCAGCAGCACACGTGTCCGGACAGAGAACACTGAAGCTTTCTTT. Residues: CASSTRVRTENTEAFF. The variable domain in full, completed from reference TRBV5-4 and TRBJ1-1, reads ETGVTQSPTHLIKTRGQQVTLRCSSQSGHNTVSWYQQALGQGPQFIFQYYREEENGRGNFPPRFSGLQFPNYSSELNVNALELDDSALYLCASSTRVRTENTEAFFGQGTRLTVV.

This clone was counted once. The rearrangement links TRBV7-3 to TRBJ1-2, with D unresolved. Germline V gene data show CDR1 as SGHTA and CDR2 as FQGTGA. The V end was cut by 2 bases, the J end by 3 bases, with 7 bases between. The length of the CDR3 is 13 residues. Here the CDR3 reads CASSLSSDYGYTF. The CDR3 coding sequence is TGTGCCAGCAGCTTATCTTCGGACTATGGCTACACCTTC.

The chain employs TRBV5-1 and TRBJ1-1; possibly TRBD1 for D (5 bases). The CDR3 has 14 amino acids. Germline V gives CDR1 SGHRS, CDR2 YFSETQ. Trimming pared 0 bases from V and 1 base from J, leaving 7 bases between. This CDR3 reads CASSLDRQNTEAFF. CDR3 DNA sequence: TGCGCCAGCAGCTTGGACAGGCAGAACACTGAAGCTTTCTTT.

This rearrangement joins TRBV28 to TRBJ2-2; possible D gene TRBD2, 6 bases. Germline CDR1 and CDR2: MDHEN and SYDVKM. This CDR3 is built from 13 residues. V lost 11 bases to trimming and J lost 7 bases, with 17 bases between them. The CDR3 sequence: CAGRTMGGGELFF. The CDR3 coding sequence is TGTGCCGGTCGAACGATGGGGGGCGGGGAGCTGTTTTTT.

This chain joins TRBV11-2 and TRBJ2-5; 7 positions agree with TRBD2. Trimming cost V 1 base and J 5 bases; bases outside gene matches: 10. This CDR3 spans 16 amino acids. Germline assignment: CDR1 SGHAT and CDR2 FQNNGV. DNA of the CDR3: TGTGCCAGCAGCTTAGGCAGCGGGACCACCGGGGAGACCCAGTACTTC. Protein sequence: CASSLGSGTTGETQYF.

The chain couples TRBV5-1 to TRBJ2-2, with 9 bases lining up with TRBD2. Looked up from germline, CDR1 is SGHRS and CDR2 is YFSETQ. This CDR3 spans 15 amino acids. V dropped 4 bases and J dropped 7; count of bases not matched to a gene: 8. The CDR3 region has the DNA TGCGCCAGCAGCGCGGGGACTAGCATAGGCGGGGAGCTGTTTTTT. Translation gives CASSAGTSIGGELFF.

The DNA for the CDR3 is TGTGCCAGCAGTCACTCAGGGGGTTTCCTCGAGCAGTACTTC. Protein product: CASSHSGGFLEQYF. The chain links TRBV7-9 to TRBJ2-7; TRBD1 matches 7 bases. The CDR3 loop spans 14 amino acids. V shed 6 bases, J shed 6 bases, and the junction held 11 bases outside the gene matches. CDR1 and CDR2 from the germline V gene are SEHNR and FQNEAQ (reference sequence).

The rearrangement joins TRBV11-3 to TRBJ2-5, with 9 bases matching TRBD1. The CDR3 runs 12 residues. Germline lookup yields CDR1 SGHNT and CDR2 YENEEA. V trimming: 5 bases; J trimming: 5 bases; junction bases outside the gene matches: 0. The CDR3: CASSGTGETQYF. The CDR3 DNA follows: TGTGCCAGCAGCGGGACAGGGGAGACCCAGTACTTC.

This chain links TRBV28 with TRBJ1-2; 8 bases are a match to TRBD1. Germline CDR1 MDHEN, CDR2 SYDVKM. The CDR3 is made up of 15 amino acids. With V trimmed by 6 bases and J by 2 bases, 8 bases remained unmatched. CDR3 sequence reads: CASSTPTGVNYGYTF. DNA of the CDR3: TGTGCCAGCAGCACTCCGACAGGGGTGAACTATGGCTACACCTTC.

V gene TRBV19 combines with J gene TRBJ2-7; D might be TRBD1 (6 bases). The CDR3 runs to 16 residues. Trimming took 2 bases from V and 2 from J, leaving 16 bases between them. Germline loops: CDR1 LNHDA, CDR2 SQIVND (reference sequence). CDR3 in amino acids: CASSIMGAGVPYEQYF. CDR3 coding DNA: TGTGCCAGTAGTATAATGGGAGCAGGGGTACCCTACGAGCAGTACTTC.

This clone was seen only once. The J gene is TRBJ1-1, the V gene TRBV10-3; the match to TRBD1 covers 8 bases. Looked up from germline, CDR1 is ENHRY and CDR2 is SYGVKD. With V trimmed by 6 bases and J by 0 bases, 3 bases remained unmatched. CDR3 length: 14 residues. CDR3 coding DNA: TGTGCCATCAGGAGGGACAGGATGAACACTGAAGCTTTCTTT. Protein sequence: CAIRRDRMNTEAFF.

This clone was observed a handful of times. CDR3 amino acids: CASSSEMESYQETQYF. The CDR3 nucleotides read TGTGCCAGCAGCTCCGAAATGGAGTCGTACCAAGAGACCCAGTACTTC. The V call is TRBV11-2, the J call TRBJ2-5, with D unresolved. The CDR3 is 16 amino acids. V was cut by 4 bases and J by 0 bases, with 15 bases left in between. Germline V gene data show CDR1 as SGHAT and CDR2 as FQNNGV.

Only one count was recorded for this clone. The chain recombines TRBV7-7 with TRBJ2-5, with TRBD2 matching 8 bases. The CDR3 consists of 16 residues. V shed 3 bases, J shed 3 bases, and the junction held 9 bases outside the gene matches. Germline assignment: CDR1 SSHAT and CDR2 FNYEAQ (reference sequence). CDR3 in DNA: TGTGCCAGCAGCTTGGGGGTAGCGGGGCCTGAAGAGACCCAGTACTTC. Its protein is CASSLGVAGPEETQYF. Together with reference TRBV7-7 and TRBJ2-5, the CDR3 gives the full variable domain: GAGVSQSPRYKVTKRGQDVTLRCDPISSHATLYWYQQALGQGPEFLTYFNYEAQPDKSGLPSDRFSAERPEGSISTLTIQRTEQRDSAMYRCASSLGVAGPEETQYFGPGTRLLVL.

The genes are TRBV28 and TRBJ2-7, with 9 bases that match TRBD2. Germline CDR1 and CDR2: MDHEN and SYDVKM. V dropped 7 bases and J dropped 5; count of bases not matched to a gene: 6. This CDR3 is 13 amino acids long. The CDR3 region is CASTLAGVNEQYF. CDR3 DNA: TGTGCCAGCACCTTAGCGGGAGTGAACGAGCAGTACTTC.